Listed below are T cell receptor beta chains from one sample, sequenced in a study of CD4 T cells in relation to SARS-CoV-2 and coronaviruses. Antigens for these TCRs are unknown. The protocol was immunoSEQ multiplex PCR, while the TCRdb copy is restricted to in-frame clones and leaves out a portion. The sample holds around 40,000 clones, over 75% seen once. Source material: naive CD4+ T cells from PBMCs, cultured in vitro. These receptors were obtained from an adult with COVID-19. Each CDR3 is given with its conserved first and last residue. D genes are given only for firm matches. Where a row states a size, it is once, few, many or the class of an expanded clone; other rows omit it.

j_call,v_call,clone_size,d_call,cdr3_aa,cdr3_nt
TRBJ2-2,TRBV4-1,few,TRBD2,CASSQERGIAGAHTGELFF,TGCGCCAGCAGCCAAGAAAGAGGGATAGCGGGAGCTCACACCGGGGAGCTGTTTTTT
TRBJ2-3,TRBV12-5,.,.,CASGLDSTDTQYF,TGTGCTAGTGGTTTGGACAGTACAGATACGCAGTATTTT
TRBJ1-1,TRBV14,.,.,CASSQELENEAFF,TGTGCCAGCAGCCAAGAGCTCGAAAATGAAGCTTTCTTT
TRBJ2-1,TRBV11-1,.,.,CASSFRSQGNNEQFF,TGTGCCAGCAGCTTTCGATCACAGGGTAACAATGAGCAGTTCTTC
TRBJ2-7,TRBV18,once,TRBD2,CASSPGTSGTLREQYF,TGTGCCAGCTCACCAGGGACTAGCGGGACCCTACGGGAGCAGTACTTC
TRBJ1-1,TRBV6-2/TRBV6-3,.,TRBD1,CASSQGQVDTEAFF,TGTGCCAGCAGCCAAGGACAGGTGGACACTGAAGCTTTCTTT
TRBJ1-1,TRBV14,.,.,CASSLHPVNTEAFF,TGTGCCAGCAGCCTCCATCCGGTGAACACTGAAGCTTTCTTT
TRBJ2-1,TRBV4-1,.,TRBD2,CASSPDGTSGSADEQFF,TGCGCCAGCAGCCCAGACGGGACTAGCGGGAGTGCAGATGAGCAGTTCTTC
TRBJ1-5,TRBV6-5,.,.,CASSVYSNQPQHF,TGTGCCAGCAGCGTGTATAGCAATCAGCCCCAGCATTTT
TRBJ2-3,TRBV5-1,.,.,CASRSENLDTQYF,TGCGCCAGCAGGTCGGAGAATCTAGATACGCAGTATTTT
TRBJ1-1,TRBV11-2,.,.,CASSLTVNTEAFF,TGTGCCAGCAGCTTGACAGTGAACACTGAAGCTTTCTTT
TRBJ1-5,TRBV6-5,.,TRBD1,CASSKQGGIYQPQHF,TGTGCCAGCAGTAAGCAGGGGGGGATTTATCAGCCCCAGCATTTT
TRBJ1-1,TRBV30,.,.,CAFIGGGTEAFF,TGTGCCTTTATCGGGGGGGGGACTGAAGCTTTCTTT
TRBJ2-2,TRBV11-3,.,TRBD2,CASSFMTSGRDDTGELFF,TGTGCCAGCAGCTTTATGACTAGCGGGAGGGATGACACCGGGGAGCTGTTTTTT
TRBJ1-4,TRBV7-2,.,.,CASSDDEKLFF,TGTGCCAGCAGCGACGATGAAAAACTGTTTTTT
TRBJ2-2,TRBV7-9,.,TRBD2,CASSLYGTSLNTGELFF,TGTGCCAGCAGCTTATATGGGACTAGCCTGAACACCGGGGAGCTGTTTTTT